This TCR beta chain was identified in a study of technical replicates of blood from a few donors. The repertoire was sequenced with immunoSEQ multiplex PCR; TCRdb's copy has only in-frame clones and lacks some. The data contain tens of thousands of clones, approximately 94% of them singletons. Between the trimmed V and J ends, which lost 4 bases and 5 bases, there was a span of 12 bases. There are 13 residues in the CDR3. Germline CDR1 and CDR2: SGHRS and YFSETQ. Sequencing input: T cells isolated from PBMCs. The chain employs TRBV5-1 and TRBJ1-2, with D possibly matching TRBD1 (6 bases). The sequence derives from a human donor in good health. This CDR3 is CASSLGQRYGYTF. CDR3 DNA: TGCGCCAGCAGCCTCGGACAGCGGTATGGCTACACCTTC.